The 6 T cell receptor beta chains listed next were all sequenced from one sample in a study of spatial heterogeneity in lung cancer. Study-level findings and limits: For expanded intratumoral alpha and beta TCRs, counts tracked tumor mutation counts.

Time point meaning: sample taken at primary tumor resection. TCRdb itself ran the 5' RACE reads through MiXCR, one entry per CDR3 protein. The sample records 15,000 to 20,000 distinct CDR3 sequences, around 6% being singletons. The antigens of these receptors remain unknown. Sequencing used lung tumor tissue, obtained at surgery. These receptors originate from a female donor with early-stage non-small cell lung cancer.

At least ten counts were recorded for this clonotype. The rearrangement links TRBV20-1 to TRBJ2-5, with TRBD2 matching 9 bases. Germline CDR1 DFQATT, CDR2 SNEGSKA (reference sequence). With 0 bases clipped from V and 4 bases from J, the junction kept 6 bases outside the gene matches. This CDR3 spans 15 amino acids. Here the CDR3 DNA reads TGCAGTGCTAGAGATAGCGGGAGCCTCTCAGAGACCCAGTACTTC. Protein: CSARDSGSLSETQYF.

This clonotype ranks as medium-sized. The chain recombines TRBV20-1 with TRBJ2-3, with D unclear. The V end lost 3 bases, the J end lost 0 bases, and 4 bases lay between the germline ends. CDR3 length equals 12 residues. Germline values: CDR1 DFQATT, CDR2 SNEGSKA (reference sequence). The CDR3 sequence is CSASVSTDTQYF. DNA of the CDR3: TGCAGTGCTAGCGTGAGCACAGATACGCAGTATTTT.

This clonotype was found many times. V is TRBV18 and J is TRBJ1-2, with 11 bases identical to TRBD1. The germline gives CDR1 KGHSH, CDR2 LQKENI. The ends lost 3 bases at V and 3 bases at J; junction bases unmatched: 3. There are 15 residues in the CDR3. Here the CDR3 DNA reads TGTGCCAGCTCACCCGCGGGACAGGGGGACTATGGCTACACCTTC. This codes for CASSPAGQGDYGYTF. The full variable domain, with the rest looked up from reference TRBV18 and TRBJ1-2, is NAGVMQNPRHLVRRRGQEARLRCSPMKGHSHVYWYRQLPEEGLKFMVYLQKENIIDESGMPKERFSAEFPKEGPSILRIQQVVRGDSAAYFCASSPAGQGDYGYTFGSGTRLTVV.

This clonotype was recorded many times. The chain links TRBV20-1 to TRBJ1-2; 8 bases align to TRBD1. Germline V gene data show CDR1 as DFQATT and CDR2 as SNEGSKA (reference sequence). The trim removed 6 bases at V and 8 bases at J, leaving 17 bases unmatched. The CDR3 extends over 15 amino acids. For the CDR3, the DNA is TGCAGTGCCGCCGGGGGACAGGCCACCTTAGGAGGCTACACCTTC. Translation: CSAAGGQATLGGYTF.

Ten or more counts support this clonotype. The CDR3 region has the DNA TGTGCCTCCATGGGGGCCTACCTCAACGAGCAGTACTTC. It encodes CASMGAYLNEQYF. The V and J genes are TRBV30 and TRBJ2-7, with D possibly being TRBD1 (6 bases). This CDR3 has 13 amino acids. V lost 7 bases to trimming and J lost 5 bases, with 18 bases between them. CDR1 is GTSNPN and CDR2 is SVGIG in the germline V gene (reference sequence).

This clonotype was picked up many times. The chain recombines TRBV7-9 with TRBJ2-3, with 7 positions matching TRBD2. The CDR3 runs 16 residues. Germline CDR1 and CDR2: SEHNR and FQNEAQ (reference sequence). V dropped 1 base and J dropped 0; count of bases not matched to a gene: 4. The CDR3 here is CASSLGVSGSTDTQYF. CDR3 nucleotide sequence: TGTGCCAGCAGCTTAGGAGTTAGCGGGAGCACAGATACGCAGTATTTT.